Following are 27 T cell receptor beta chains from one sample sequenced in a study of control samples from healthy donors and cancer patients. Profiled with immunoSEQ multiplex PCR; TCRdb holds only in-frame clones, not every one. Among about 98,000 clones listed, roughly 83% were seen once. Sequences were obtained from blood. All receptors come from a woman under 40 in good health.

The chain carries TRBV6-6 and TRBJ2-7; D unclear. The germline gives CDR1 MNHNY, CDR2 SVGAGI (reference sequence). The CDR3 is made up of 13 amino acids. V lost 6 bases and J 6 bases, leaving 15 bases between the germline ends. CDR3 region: CASRPGFSSEQYF. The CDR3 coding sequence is TGTGCCAGCAGACCAGGCTTTTCTAGCGAGCAGTACTTC.

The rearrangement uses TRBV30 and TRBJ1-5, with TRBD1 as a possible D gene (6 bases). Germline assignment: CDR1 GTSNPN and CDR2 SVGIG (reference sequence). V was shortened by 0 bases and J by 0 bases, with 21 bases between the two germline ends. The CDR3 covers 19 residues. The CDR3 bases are TGTGCCTGGAGTGTTAAACGAGATGGCAGGGGATATAGCAATCAGCCCCAGCATTTT. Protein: CAWSVKRDGRGYSNQPQHF.

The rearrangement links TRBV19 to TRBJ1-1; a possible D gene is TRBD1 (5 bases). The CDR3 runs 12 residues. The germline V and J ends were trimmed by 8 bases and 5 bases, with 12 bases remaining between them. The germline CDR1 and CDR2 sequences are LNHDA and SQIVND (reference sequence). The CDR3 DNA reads TGTGCCAGTTACGCAGGGTGGACTGAAGCTTTCTTT. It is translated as CASYAGWTEAFF. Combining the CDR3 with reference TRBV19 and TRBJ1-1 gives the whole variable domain DGGITQSPKYLFRKEGQNVTLSCEQNLNHDAMYWYRQDPGQGLRLIYYSQIVNDFQKGDIAEGYSVSREKKESFPLTVTSAQKNPTAFYLCASYAGWTEAFFGQGTRLTVV.

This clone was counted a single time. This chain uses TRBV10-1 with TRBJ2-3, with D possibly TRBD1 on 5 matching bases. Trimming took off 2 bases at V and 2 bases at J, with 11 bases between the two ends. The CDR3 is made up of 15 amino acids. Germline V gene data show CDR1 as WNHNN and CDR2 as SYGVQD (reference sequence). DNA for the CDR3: TGCGCCAGCAGTGAGGGGGCCGGACACACAGATACGCAGTATTTT. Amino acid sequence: CASSEGAGHTDTQYF.

In DNA form, the CDR3 reads TGTGCCAGCAGTTCCCGGGACAGCTATACGCAGTATTTT. Its translation is CASSSRDSYTQYF. J is TRBJ2-3 and V is TRBV6-6; 7 bases align to TRBD1. Germline V gene data show CDR1 as MNHNY and CDR2 as SVGAGI (reference sequence). J gave up 7 bases and V 4 bases, and 5 bases lay outside the gene matches. The CDR3 spans 13 residues.

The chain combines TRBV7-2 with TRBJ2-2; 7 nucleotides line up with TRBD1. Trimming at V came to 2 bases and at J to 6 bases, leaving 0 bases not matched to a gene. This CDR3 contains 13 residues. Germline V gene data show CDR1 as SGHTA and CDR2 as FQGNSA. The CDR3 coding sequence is TGTGCCAGCAGCTTAAGGGGGCCCGGGGAGCTGTTTTTT. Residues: CASSLRGPGELFF.

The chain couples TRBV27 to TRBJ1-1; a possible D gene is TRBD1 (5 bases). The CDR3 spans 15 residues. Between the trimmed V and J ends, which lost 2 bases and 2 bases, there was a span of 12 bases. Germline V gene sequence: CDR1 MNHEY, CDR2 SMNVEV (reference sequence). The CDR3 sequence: CASSLGALGNTEAFF. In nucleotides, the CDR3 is TGTGCCAGCAGTTTAGGGGCCTTGGGAAACACTGAAGCTTTCTTT.

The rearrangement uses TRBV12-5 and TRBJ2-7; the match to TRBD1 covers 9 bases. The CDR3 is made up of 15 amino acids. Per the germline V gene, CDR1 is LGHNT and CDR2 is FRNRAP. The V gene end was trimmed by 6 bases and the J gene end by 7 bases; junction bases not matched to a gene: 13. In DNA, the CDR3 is TGTGCTAGTGGGGCCGGGACAGGGTATTCAAGTGAGCAGTACTTC. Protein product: CASGAGTGYSSEQYF.

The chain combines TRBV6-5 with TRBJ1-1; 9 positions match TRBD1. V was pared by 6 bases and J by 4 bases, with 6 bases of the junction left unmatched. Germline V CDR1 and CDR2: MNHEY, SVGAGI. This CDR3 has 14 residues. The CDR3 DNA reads TGTGCCAGCAGCAACCGGGACAGGGTCACTGAAGCTTTCTTT. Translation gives CASSNRDRVTEAFF.

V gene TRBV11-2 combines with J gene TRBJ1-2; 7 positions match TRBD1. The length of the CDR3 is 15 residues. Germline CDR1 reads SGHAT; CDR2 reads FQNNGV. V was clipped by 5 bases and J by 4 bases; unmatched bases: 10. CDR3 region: CASSPLGQTIYGYTF. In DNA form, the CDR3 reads TGTGCCAGCAGCCCCCTGGGACAGACAATCTATGGCTACACCTTC.

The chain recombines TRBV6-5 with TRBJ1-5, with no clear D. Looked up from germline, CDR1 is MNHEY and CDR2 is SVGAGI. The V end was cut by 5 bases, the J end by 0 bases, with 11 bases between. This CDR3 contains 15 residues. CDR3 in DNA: TGTGCCAGCAGTCCCGACGGTTTTAGCAATCAGCCCCAGCATTTT. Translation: CASSPDGFSNQPQHF.

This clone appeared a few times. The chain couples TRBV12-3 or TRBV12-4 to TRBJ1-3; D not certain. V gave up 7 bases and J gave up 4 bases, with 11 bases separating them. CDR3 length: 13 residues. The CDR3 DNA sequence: TGTGCCAGCACCCCCCAAAGGGGAAACACCATATATTTT. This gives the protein CASTPQRGNTIYF.

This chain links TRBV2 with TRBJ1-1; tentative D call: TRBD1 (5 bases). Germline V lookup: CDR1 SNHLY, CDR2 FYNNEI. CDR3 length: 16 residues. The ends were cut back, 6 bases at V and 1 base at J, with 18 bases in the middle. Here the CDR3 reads CASRPINGGGNTEAFF. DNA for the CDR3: TGTGCCAGCAGACCAATAAATGGGGGGGGGAACACTGAAGCTTTCTTT.

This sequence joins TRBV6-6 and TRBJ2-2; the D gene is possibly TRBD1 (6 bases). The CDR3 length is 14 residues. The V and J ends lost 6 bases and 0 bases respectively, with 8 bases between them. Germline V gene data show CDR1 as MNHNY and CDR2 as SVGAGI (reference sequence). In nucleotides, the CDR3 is TGTGCCAGCAGCAGGGGCTCGAACACCGGGGAGCTGTTTTTT. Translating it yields CASSRGSNTGELFF.

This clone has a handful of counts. The CDR3 coding sequence is TGTGCCAGCAGCTTAGGGACTAGCGGGGGACTGGATCTAGAGACCCAGTACTTC. This gives the protein CASSLGTSGGLDLETQYF. This chain joins TRBV7-6 and TRBJ2-5; 13 nucleotides line up with TRBD2. V shed 1 base and J 4 bases; nucleotides not matched to a gene: 9. This CDR3 contains 18 residues. Germline V lookup: CDR1 SGHVS, CDR2 FNYEAQ.

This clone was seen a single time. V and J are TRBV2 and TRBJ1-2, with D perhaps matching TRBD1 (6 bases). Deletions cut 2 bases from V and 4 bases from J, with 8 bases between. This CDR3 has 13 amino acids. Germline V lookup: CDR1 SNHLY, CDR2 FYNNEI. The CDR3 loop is CASSETGSYGYTF. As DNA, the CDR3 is TGTGCCAGCAGTGAAACAGGGAGCTATGGCTACACCTTC.

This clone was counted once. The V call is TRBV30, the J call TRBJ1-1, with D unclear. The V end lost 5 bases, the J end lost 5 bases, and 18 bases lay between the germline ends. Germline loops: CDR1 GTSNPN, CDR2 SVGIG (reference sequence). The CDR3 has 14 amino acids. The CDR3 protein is CAWDTRKGGTEAFF. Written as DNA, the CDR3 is TGTGCCTGGGATACCCGAAAGGGTGGGACTGAAGCTTTCTTT.

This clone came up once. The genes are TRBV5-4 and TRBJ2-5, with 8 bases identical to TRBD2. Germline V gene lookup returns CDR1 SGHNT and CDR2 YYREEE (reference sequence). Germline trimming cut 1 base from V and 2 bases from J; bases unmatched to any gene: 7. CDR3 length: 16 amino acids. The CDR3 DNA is TGTGCCAGCAGCTTGTCCGGGACTAGAGCTCAAGAGACCCAGTACTTC. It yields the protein CASSLSGTRAQETQYF.

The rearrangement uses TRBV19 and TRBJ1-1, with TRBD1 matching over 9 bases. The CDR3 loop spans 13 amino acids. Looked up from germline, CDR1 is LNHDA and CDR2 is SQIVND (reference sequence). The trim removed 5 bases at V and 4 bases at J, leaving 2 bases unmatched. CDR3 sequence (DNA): TGTGCCAGTAGTTCGGACAGGGGCACTGAAGCTTTCTTT. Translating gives CASSSDRGTEAFF.

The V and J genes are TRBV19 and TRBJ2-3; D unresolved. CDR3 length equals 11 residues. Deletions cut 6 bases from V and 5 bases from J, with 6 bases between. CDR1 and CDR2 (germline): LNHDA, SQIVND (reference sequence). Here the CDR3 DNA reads TGTGCCAGTAGCATAAGAGATACGCAGTATTTT. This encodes CASSIRDTQYF.

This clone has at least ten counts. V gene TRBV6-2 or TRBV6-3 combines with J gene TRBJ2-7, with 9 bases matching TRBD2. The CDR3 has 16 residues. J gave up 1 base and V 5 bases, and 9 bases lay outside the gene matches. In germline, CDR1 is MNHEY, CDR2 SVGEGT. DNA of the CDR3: TGTGCCAGCAGTCCCCGTGGTAGCGGGGGTTCCTACGAGCAGTACTTC. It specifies CASSPRGSGGSYEQYF.

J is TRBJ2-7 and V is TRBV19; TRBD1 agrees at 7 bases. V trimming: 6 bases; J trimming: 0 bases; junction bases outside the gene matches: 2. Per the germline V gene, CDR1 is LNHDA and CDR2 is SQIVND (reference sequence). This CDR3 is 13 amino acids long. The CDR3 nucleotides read TGTGCCAGTAGCGGGACAGACTCCTACGAGCAGTACTTC. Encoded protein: CASSGTDSYEQYF.

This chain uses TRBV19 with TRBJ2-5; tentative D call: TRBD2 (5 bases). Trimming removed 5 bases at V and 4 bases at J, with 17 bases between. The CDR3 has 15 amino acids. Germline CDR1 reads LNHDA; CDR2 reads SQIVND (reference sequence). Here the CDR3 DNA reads TGTGCCAGTAGTTCAAAGGAGAGGGTTCCAGAGACCCAGTACTTC. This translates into CASSSKERVPETQYF.

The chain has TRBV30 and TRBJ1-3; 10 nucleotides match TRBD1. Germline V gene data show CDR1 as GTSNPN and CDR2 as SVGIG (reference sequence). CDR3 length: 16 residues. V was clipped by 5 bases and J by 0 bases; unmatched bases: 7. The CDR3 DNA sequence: TGTGCCTGGTCGACGGGACAGGGGAGCTCTGGAAACACCATATATTTT. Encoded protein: CAWSTGQGSSGNTIYF.

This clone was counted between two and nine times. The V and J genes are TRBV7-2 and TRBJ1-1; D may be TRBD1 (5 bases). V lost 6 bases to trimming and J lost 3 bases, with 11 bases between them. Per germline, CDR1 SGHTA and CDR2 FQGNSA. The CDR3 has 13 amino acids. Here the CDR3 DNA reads TGTGCCAGCAGATCCGGGGGGTACACTGAAGCTTTCTTT. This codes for CASRSGGYTEAFF.

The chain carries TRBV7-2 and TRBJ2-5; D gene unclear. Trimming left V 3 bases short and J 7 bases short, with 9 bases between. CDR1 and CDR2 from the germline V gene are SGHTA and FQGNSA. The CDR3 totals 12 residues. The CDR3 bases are TGTGCCAGCAGCTTCTTCGACGGGACCCAGTACTTC. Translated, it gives CASSFFDGTQYF.

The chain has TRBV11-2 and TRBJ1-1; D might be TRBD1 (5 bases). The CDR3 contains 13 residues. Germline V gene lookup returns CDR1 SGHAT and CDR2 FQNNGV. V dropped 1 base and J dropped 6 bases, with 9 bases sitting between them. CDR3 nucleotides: TGTGCCAGCAGCTTAGCGGGGGTGCCTGAAGCTTTCTTT. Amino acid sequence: CASSLAGVPEAFF.